Shown below are 21 T cell receptor beta chains from a single sample sequenced in a study of early T cells in non-severe SARS-CoV-2 infection. TCRdb fed the 5' RACE reads into MiXCR, producing one record per CDR3 protein. The sample includes 55,000 to 75,000 distinct CDR3 sequences, more than 7% seen only once; the top ten take 3% to 4%. The sample consisted of whole blood. The source of these receptors is an adult who was a healthcare worker with PCR-confirmed SARS-CoV-2 infection or an uninfected control (not recorded which).

The V call is TRBV28, the J call TRBJ2-7; D possibly uses TRBD1 or TRBD2 (5 bases each). CDR3 length equals 12 residues. The V gene's germline CDR1 is MDHEN and CDR2 SYDVKM. Trimming stripped 2 bases from V and 6 bases from J, with 8 bases between. CDR3 bases: TGTGCCAGCAGTTTAGCAGGGACCGAGCAGTACTTC. Its protein product is CASSLAGTEQYF.

This clonotype was seen more than once but under ten times. The chain employs TRBV2 and TRBJ2-5; the D is unclear. Germline values: CDR1 SNHLY, CDR2 FYNNEI. V was cut by 8 bases and J by 9 bases, with 16 bases left in between. The CDR3 is 12 residues long. The CDR3, as DNA: TGTGCCAGCTCAGGAGCGTCCTCAGCCCAGTACTTC. Its protein is CASSGASSAQYF.

This clonotype was detected many times. The CDR3 loop is CASSAGLAVTDTQYF. The CDR3 DNA sequence: TGTGCCAGCAGCGCAGGACTAGCGGTCACAGATACGCAGTATTTT. The V gene is TRBV9, the J gene TRBJ2-3, with 10 bases lining up with TRBD2. Germline V gene data show CDR1 as SGDLS and CDR2 as YYNGEE. This CDR3 spans 15 amino acids. V shed 3 bases and J 2 bases; nucleotides not matched to a gene: 3.

This sequence joins TRBV11-2 and TRBJ2-3; D not resolved. CDR3 length: 13 residues. The germline V and J ends were trimmed by 4 bases and 4 bases, with 9 bases remaining between them. Germline V CDR1 and CDR2: SGHAT, FQNNGV. The CDR3 DNA sequence: TGTGCCAGCAGCTCCCTCCGGGCAGATACGCAGTATTTT. This gives the protein CASSSLRADTQYF.

Many counts were recorded for this clonotype. The V call is TRBV28, the J call TRBJ2-4; TRBD1 aligns across 10 bases. The CDR3 is 12 residues long. CDR1 is MDHEN, CDR2 SYDVKM, per germline. Germline trimming cut 6 bases from V and 8 bases from J; bases unmatched to any gene: 1. The CDR3 sequence is CASRDRGDIQYF. The CDR3 DNA reads TGTGCCAGCAGGGACAGGGGGGACATTCAGTACTTC.

This clonotype appeared many times. J is TRBJ2-3 and V is TRBV7-9; 10 bases agree with TRBD2. Germline V CDR1 and CDR2: SEHNR, FQNEAQ (reference sequence). The CDR3 sequence is 15 residues long. V shed 5 bases and J 1 base; nucleotides not matched to a gene: 3. CDR3 protein: CASSPGTSGTDTQYF. CDR3 bases: TGTGCCAGCAGCCCAGGGACTAGCGGCACAGATACGCAGTATTTT.

The chain has TRBV12-3 or TRBV12-4 and TRBJ2-5, with D perhaps TRBD2 (5 bases). Trimming pared 6 bases from V and 4 bases from J, leaving 12 bases between. The length of the CDR3 is 13 residues. The chain's CDR3 is CASSLTGIETQYF. The CDR3 region has the DNA TGTGCCAGCAGCCTTACGGGGATAGAGACCCAGTACTTC.

Judged by abundance, this clonotype is medium-sized. This rearrangement joins TRBV19 to TRBJ1-2; a possible D gene is TRBD1 (6 bases). The germline gives CDR1 LNHDA, CDR2 SQIVND (reference sequence). This CDR3 spans 12 amino acids. V was pared by 7 bases and J by 8 bases, with 14 bases between. This chain's CDR3 is CASKRQAAGYTF. Written as DNA, the CDR3 is TGTGCCAGTAAAAGACAGGCTGCGGGCTACACCTTC.

This clonotype has at least ten counts. This chain joins TRBV18 and TRBJ2-7; D is unclear. Germline V lookup: CDR1 KGHSH, CDR2 LQKENI. V lost 0 bases, J lost 1 base, and 16 bases lay in between. This CDR3 comprises 17 residues. The CDR3 region has the DNA TGTGCCAGCTCACCACCGGGCAGGTTGTCCTCTTCCTACGAGCAGTACTTC. It translates to CASSPPGRLSSSYEQYF.

This clonotype ranks as medium-sized (0.01 to 0.1%). J is TRBJ2-7 and V is TRBV5-1; D is ambiguous. The CDR3 is 12 residues long. CDR1 and CDR2 (germline): SGHRS, YFSETQ. Trimming left V 0 bases short and J 5 bases short, with 6 bases between. The CDR3 loop is CASSLEEDEQYF. The CDR3 DNA sequence: TGCGCCAGCAGCTTGGAAGAAGACGAGCAGTACTTC.

This clonotype was seen at least ten times. The chain couples TRBV20-1 to TRBJ2-4; tentatively, D is TRBD2 (6 bases). This CDR3 has 15 amino acids. Deletions cut 5 bases from V and 1 base from J, with 15 bases between. The germline gives CDR1 DFQATT, CDR2 SNEGSKA (reference sequence). CDR3 amino acids: CSASARGRAKNIQYF. The CDR3 coding sequence is TGCAGTGCTTCAGCGCGGGGAAGGGCCAAAAACATTCAGTACTTC.

This clonotype was observed many times. This chain connects TRBV9 to TRBJ2-7, with D possibly being TRBD1 (5 bases). The ends were cut back, 0 bases at V and 3 bases at J, with 13 bases in the middle. Germline loops: CDR1 SGDLS, CDR2 YYNGEE. This CDR3 has 15 residues. CDR3 bases: TGTGCCAGCAGCGTAGGGGGCGGCGTGGGCTACGAGCAGTACTTC. Translated: CASSVGGGVGYEQYF.

This clonotype was picked up a small number of times. The chain uses TRBV11-2 and TRBJ2-1; 10 nucleotides align to TRBD2. The CDR3 loop spans 14 amino acids. Germline V gene data show CDR1 as SGHAT and CDR2 as FQNNGV. With 6 bases clipped from V and 9 bases from J, the junction kept 8 bases outside the gene matches. CDR3 bases: TGTGCCAGCAGTTGGGGACTAGCGCGAGGTGAGCAGTTCTTC. This encodes CASSWGLARGEQFF. The whole variable domain, remainder taken from reference TRBV11-2 and TRBJ2-1, is EAGVAQSPRYKIIEKRQSVAFWCNPISGHATLYWYQQILGQGPKLLIQFQNNGVVDDSQLPKDRFSAERLKGVDSTLKIQPAKLEDSAVYLCASSWGLARGEQFFGPGTRLTVL.

This clonotype was picked up many times. Mismatch with germline at one junction end may stem from a read error. V usage is TRBV7-3 and J usage is TRBJ1-6; the match to TRBD1 covers 7 bases. The CDR3 consists of 14 residues. Germline CDR1 and CDR2: SGHTA and FQGTGA. CDR3: CASRLTGDNSPLHF. CDR3 coding DNA: TGTGCCAGCAGGTTAACAGGGGATAATTCACCCCTCCACTTT.

At least ten counts were recorded for this clonotype. The chain carries TRBV7-2 and TRBJ2-2; a weak D match, TRBD2 (6 bases). Trimming stripped 5 bases from V and 4 bases from J, with 20 bases between. This CDR3 is built from 17 residues. Per germline, CDR1 SGHTA and CDR2 FQGNSA. In nucleotides, the CDR3 is TGTGCCAGCAGCCCTTACCTGACTAGTGAAAGCACCGGGGAGCTGTTTTTT. It encodes CASSPYLTSESTGELFF.

The CDR3 spells CASSVYRDVDPPFF. CDR3 DNA sequence: TGTGCCAGCAGCGTTTACCGGGACGTCGATCCCCCATTCTTC. The gene calls are TRBV7-2 and TRBJ2-1, with D tentatively TRBD1 or TRBD2 (5 bases each). V lost 5 bases and J 16 bases, leaving 24 bases between the germline ends. This CDR3 has 14 residues. CDR1 SGHTA and CDR2 FQGNSA come from the germline V gene.

The rearrangement joins TRBV19 to TRBJ2-5; TRBD2 matches 9 bases. V shed 5 bases and J 3 bases; nucleotides not matched to a gene: 13. The CDR3 spans 17 residues. Germline values: CDR1 LNHDA, CDR2 SQIVND (reference sequence). The CDR3 sequence: CASSPSVSGSEEETQYF. CDR3 coding DNA: TGTGCCAGTAGTCCCTCGGTTAGCGGGAGTGAGGAAGAGACCCAGTACTTC.

Only a few counts were recorded for this clonotype. This CDR3 is CSASSGGNGEQYF. CDR3 bases: TGCAGTGCTAGCAGCGGAGGGAATGGCGAGCAGTACTTC. This sequence joins TRBV20-1 and TRBJ2-7; D possibly corresponds to TRBD2 (6 bases). CDR1 is DFQATT, CDR2 SNEGSKA, per germline (reference sequence). V was shortened by 3 bases and J by 6 bases, with 15 bases between the two germline ends. This CDR3 has 13 residues.

The chain carries TRBV30 and TRBJ2-2; no definite D call. CDR1 GTSNPN and CDR2 SVGIG come from the germline V gene (reference sequence). This CDR3 spans 11 amino acids. Trimming stripped 3 bases from V and 8 bases from J, with 7 bases between. The CDR3 coding sequence is TGTGCCTGGAGCCCTGGTGGGGAGCTGTTTTTT. Translation: CAWSPGGELFF. Full variable domain (rest looked up from reference TRBV30 and TRBJ2-2): SQTIHQWPATLVQPVGSPLSLECTVEGTSNPNLYWYRQAAGRGLQLLFYSVGIGQISSEVPQNLSASRPQDRQFILSSKKLLLSDSGFYLCAWSPGGELFFGEGSRLTVL.

In its sample, this clonotype was seen a few times. The chain has TRBV5-1 and TRBJ1-1; tentatively, D is TRBD1 (5 bases). CDR3 size: 15 residues. V lost 2 bases to trimming and J lost 5 bases, with 16 bases between them. Germline-derived CDR1 and CDR2 are SGHRS and YFSETQ. CDR3 region: CASSFWGRSQTEAFF. As DNA, the CDR3 is TGCGCCAGCAGCTTCTGGGGCCGCTCCCAAACTGAAGCTTTCTTT. Full variable domain (missing parts from reference TRBV5-1 and TRBJ1-1): KAGVTQTPRYLIKTRGQQVTLSCSPISGHRSVSWYQQTPGQGLQFLFEYFSETQRNKGNFPGRFSGRQFSNSRSEMNVSTLELGDSALYLCASSFWGRSQTEAFFGQGTRLTVV.

This clonotype was seen repeatedly, ten times or more. This chain joins TRBV6-6 and TRBJ2-3; the D gene could be TRBD1 or TRBD2 (5 bases each). With 5 bases removed from V and 0 bases from J, the gap between germline ends came to 15 bases. CDR3 size: 16 residues. Germline V gene data show CDR1 as MNHNY and CDR2 as SVGAGI (reference sequence). Here the CDR3 reads CASSATRGHSTDTQYF. CDR3 sequence (DNA): TGTGCCAGCAGTGCGACCCGGGGCCATAGCACAGATACGCAGTATTTT.